A single TCR beta chain is shown here with its context. Its antigen is not identified. This entry comes from a study of OX40 agonist ivuxolimab in advanced cancers. Background on the study: People in dose escalation had one of these cancers: hepatocellular carcinoma, melanoma, renal cell or head and neck cancer. Overall study results and limits: Determination of antigen specificity was not performed for the expanded peripheral T cells.

The CDR3 is made up of 13 amino acids. CDR1 and CDR2 (germline): GTSNPN, SVGIG (reference sequence). The V gene lost 0 bases and the J gene lost 8 bases, with 11 bases spanning the gap. The assay was immunoSEQ multiplex PCR, and TCRdb's table has in-frame clones only and misses some. The profile covers some 77,000 clones, with 75% to 90% appearing a single time and 2.2% taken by the ten largest. V and J are TRBV30 and TRBJ1-5; D gene uncertain. Sequenced material: CD4+ or CD8+ T cells sorted from blood, taken in a trial of the OX40 agonist ivuxolimab. The receptor comes from an adult with an advanced solid tumor such as melanoma, head and neck, liver or kidney cancer. Here the CDR3 DNA reads TGTGCCTGGAGTGTACGTCCGGCCAAGCCCCAGCATTTT. Translated, it gives CAWSVRPAKPQHF.